Each of the 3 T cell receptor beta chains below was sequenced from the same sample in a study of T cell repertoires in cytomegalovirus infection. TCRdb reprocessed the reads via MiXCR and lists one record per CDR3 protein. Of 550,000 to 700,000 distinct CDR3 sequences in the sample, approximately 40% were seen once. No antigens are known for them. The input for sequencing was cultured PBMCs, taken from culture after CMV antigen stimulation. The receptors come from a human donor in good health (CMV status not recorded). Some clones in this sample may be carry-over from other donors' samples.

This clonotype has only one observation. V usage is TRBV9 and J usage is TRBJ2-7; no clear D. The length of the CDR3 is 11 residues. Trimming took 0 bases from V and 11 from J, leaving 9 bases between them. Germline CDR1 reads SGDLS; CDR2 reads YYNGEE. CDR3: CASSVGQIKYF. The CDR3 DNA reads TGTGCCAGCAGCGTAGGGCAGATTAAGTACTTC.

The chain employs TRBV7-8 and TRBJ2-1; tentatively, D is TRBD1 or TRBD2 (5 bases each). With 5 bases removed from V and 9 bases from J, the gap between germline ends came to 20 bases. This CDR3 region has 15 residues. Germline loops: CDR1 SGHVS, CDR2 FQNEAQ. The CDR3 DNA reads TGTGCCAGCAGCCAGACCCGGGACCTCGAAGGTGAGCAGTTCTTC. This encodes CASSQTRDLEGEQFF.

A few counts support this clonotype. This chain joins TRBV3-1 and TRBJ1-1; D unresolved. Trimming removed 3 bases at V and 4 bases at J, with 12 bases between. The germline V gene has CDR1 LGHDT and CDR2 YNNKEL (reference sequence). The CDR3 contains 14 residues. This chain's CDR3 is CASSQQRWGTEAFF. The CDR3, as DNA: TGTGCCAGCAGCCAGCAGAGGTGGGGCACTGAAGCTTTCTTT.